This passage covers 26 T cell receptor beta chains from one sample sequenced in a study of blood T cells in healthy people across ages. Sample-barcoded 5' priming and a J-beta primer mix drove a second PCR of about 6 to 11 cycles. TCRdb re-called the 5' RACE reads through MiXCR, storing one row per CDR3 protein. The repertoire consists of hundreds of thousands of distinct CDR3 sequences, with roughly 44% occurring once and the leading ten covering around 21%. The source material was blood. The receptors derive from a man aged 60 to 69 in good health.

A few counts support this clonotype. CDR3 nucleotides: TGTGCCAGCCACGAATGGACAGGGGGGTTCTACGAGCAGTACTTC. Protein: CASHEWTGGFYEQYF. V is TRBV2 and J is TRBJ2-7, with TRBD1 matching 10 bases. CDR1 and CDR2 from the germline V gene are SNHLY and FYNNEI. The CDR3 covers 15 residues. With 8 bases clipped from V and 3 bases from J, the junction kept 10 bases outside the gene matches.

V gene TRBV30 combines with J gene TRBJ2-1; D tentatively reads TRBD1 or TRBD2 (5 bases each). The length of the CDR3 is 11 residues. In germline, CDR1 is GTSNPN, CDR2 SVGIG (reference sequence). V lost 6 bases to trimming and J lost 8 bases, with 11 bases between them. CDR3 bases: TGTGCCTGTTCGCCGGGACATGAGCAGTTCTTC. Translation gives CACSPGHEQFF.

The rearrangement joins TRBV20-1 to TRBJ2-4; 9 bases line up with TRBD2. The end of the DNA is better explained by TRBJ2-7, so the J call may be wrong. Germline CDR1 and CDR2: DFQATT and SNEGSKA (reference sequence). The CDR3 extends over 15 amino acids. The CDR3, as DNA: TGCAGTGCTAGAGATGGGCGCGGGGGGGCCTCCGAGCAGTACTTC. This codes for CSARDGRGGASEQYF.

This chain connects TRBV7-2 to TRBJ2-5; TRBD1 aligns across 7 bases. This CDR3 contains 15 residues. Germline CDR1 and CDR2: SGHTA and FQGNSA. Trimming removed 2 bases from V and 2 bases from J; junction bases left unmatched: 5. The CDR3 protein is CASSLYHRGQETQYF. The CDR3 DNA reads TGTGCCAGCAGCTTATATCACAGGGGACAAGAGACCCAGTACTTC. Looking up the rest from reference TRBV7-2 and TRBJ2-5 gives the full variable domain: GAGVSQSPSNKVTEKGKDVELRCDPISGHTALYWYRQSLGQGLEFLIYFQGNSAPDKSGLPSDRFSAERTGGSVSTLTIQRTQQEDSAVYLCASSLYHRGQETQYFGPGTRLLVL.

V and J are TRBV5-5 and TRBJ2-1; 8 nucleotides align to TRBD2. The end of the DNA fits TRBJ2-7 better, so the J call may be wrong. CDR3 length equals 16 residues. The germline V gene encodes CDR1 SGHKS and CDR2 YYEKEE (reference sequence). The CDR3 is CASSLEISGGFYEQYF. The CDR3 DNA follows: TGTGCCAGCAGCTTGGAGATCAGCGGGGGATTCTACGAGCAGTACTTC.

This clonotype was detected only a few times. The chain recombines TRBV6-2 or TRBV6-3 with TRBJ2-2; D is uncertain. Germline loops: CDR1 MNHEY, CDR2 SVGEGT. V lost 0 bases and J 5 bases, leaving 7 bases between the germline ends. The CDR3 runs 14 residues. CDR3 region: CASSYSGPTGELFF. The CDR3 DNA reads as TGTGCCAGCAGTTACTCGGGTCCTACCGGGGAGCTGTTTTTT.

The rearrangement links TRBV20-1 to TRBJ2-1, with 8 bases that match TRBD1. This CDR3 is 16 amino acids long. The germline CDR1 and CDR2 sequences are DFQATT and SNEGSKA (reference sequence). With V trimmed by 0 bases and J by 10 bases, 14 bases remained unmatched. Here the CDR3 DNA reads TGCAGTGCTAGAGATTCCCTCGGGACAGGTCCGTGGGAGCAGTTCTTC. Translating gives CSARDSLGTGPWEQFF.

This clonotype was counted a single time. The chain links TRBV27 to TRBJ2-7; a weak D match, TRBD1 (5 bases). CDR1 and CDR2 from the germline V gene are MNHEY and SMNVEV (reference sequence). V dropped 8 bases and J dropped 5 bases, with 19 bases sitting between them. This CDR3 contains 14 residues. In DNA, the CDR3 is TGTGCCAGCGGTATAGCCCCTTGGGGCAACGAGCAGTACTTC. This gives the protein CASGIAPWGNEQYF.

This clonotype came up a few times. The rearrangement joins TRBV7-2 to TRBJ2-7; D assignment may be TRBD1 or TRBD2 (7 bases each). Per germline, CDR1 SGHTA and CDR2 FQGNSA. V was pared by 4 bases and J by 2 bases, with 15 bases between. This CDR3 is 15 amino acids long. The CDR3 here is CASSSDREGPYEQYF. The CDR3 nucleotides are TGTGCCAGCAGCTCCGACAGGGAGGGGCCCTACGAGCAGTACTTC.

The J gene is TRBJ1-6, the V gene TRBV4-3; D might be TRBD1 (5 bases). The CDR3 is made up of 17 amino acids. Trimming took off 1 base at V and 6 bases at J, with 16 bases between the two ends. Germline CDR1 LGHNA, CDR2 YSLEER. CDR3 sequence reads: CASSQVKGRSLNSPLHF. For the CDR3, the DNA is TGCGCCAGCAGCCAAGTTAAGGGGCGTTCTCTTAATTCACCCCTCCACTTT.

This clonotype was detected only a few times. The CDR3 sequence is CSVGLVGDTQYF. Here the CDR3 DNA reads TGCAGCGTTGGTCTAGTTGGGGATACGCAGTATTTT. The chain combines TRBV29-1 with TRBJ2-3; D ambiguous. CDR1 SQVTM and CDR2 ANQGSEA come from the germline V gene. The V end lost 4 bases, the J end lost 6 bases, and 11 bases lay between the germline ends. This CDR3 has 12 amino acids.

The chain is built from TRBV6-2 or TRBV6-3 and TRBJ1-5, with D unclear. Germline values: CDR1 MNHEY, CDR2 SVGEGT. The CDR3 is 17 amino acids. Trimming shortened V by 5 bases and J by 9 bases, and 26 bases separated the two germline ends. This chain's CDR3 is CASSRPQKDGIGRPQHF. CDR3 DNA sequence: TGTGCCAGCAGTCGACCTCAAAAAGACGGGATCGGCCGGCCCCAGCATTTT.

In this sample, this clonotype turned up a few times. CDR3 in DNA: TGCGCCAGCAGCCAAGATCCGTCGGGGGGGCGGTCCTACAATGAGCAGTTCTTC. Its protein is CASSQDPSGGRSYNEQFF. The V gene is TRBV4-3, the J gene TRBJ2-1, with TRBD2 matching 8 bases. CDR3 length: 18 amino acids. V lost 0 bases and J lost 1; bases outside the gene matches: 8. Germline V gene data show CDR1 as LGHNA and CDR2 as YSLEER.

The chain links TRBV7-9 to TRBJ2-6; tentatively, D is TRBD1 (5 bases). V was clipped by 11 bases and J by 6 bases, with 14 bases between them. This CDR3 spans 13 amino acids. Germline lookup yields CDR1 SEHNR and CDR2 FQNEAQ (reference sequence). Here the CDR3 reads CARTPLMANVLTF. CDR3 DNA: TGTGCCCGGACACCCCTCATGGCCAACGTCCTGACTTTC.

This rearrangement joins TRBV25-1 to TRBJ2-7; 12 bases match TRBD2. The ends lost 5 bases at V and 0 bases at J; junction bases unmatched: 11. The CDR3 is 18 residues long. CDR1 MGHDK and CDR2 SYGVNS come from the germline V gene. The CDR3 coding sequence is TGTGCCAGCAGTTCCCTGGGGACTAGCGGGCGAAGCTCCTACGAGCAGTACTTC. Its protein is CASSSLGTSGRSSYEQYF.

This clonotype was seen only once. The chain links TRBV21-1 to TRBJ1-2. TRBV21-1 constitutes a pseudogene. The CDR3 extends over 13 amino acids. The CDR3 coding sequence is TGTGCCAGCATCATTAATGGGTCCTATGGCTACACCTTC. Residues: CASIINGSYGYTF.

V is TRBV6-2 or TRBV6-3 and J is TRBJ2-5; 10 bases line up with TRBD2. Losses at the gene ends were 5 bases for V and 5 bases for J; bases not matched to a gene: 11. From germline, CDR1 is MNHEY and CDR2 SVGEGT. CDR3 length: 16 residues. The CDR3 loop reads CASSSDLAGVQETQYF. CDR3 DNA sequence: TGTGCCAGCAGTAGCGACCTAGCGGGGGTACAGGAGACCCAGTACTTC.

Note on this clonotype: This may arise from a read error, as a much more abundant clone is one base away. This chain uses TRBV12-3 or TRBV12-4 with TRBJ2-1, with TRBD1 matching over 9 bases. The DNA end favors TRBJ2-7, so the J call may be wrong. The CDR3 has 16 residues. The chain's CDR3 is CATVPLGGQGYNEQYF. CDR3 nucleotide sequence: TGTGCCACCGTACCTTTAGGGGGACAGGGCTACAATGAGCAGTACTTC.

This clonotype was picked up a small number of times. This rearrangement joins TRBV9 to TRBJ2-2; D unclear. The germline CDR1 and CDR2 sequences are SGDLS and YYNGEE. The CDR3 contains 13 residues. Trimming shortened V by 2 bases and J by 7 bases, and 9 bases separated the two germline ends. As DNA, the CDR3 is TGTGCCAGCAGCGTTGCCGACTTCGGGGAGCTGTTTTTT. It is translated as CASSVADFGELFF.

This clonotype has a count of ten or more. V and J are TRBV7-9 and TRBJ2-7; TRBD1 aligns across 9 bases. The CDR3 totals 15 residues. V was clipped by 4 bases and J by 2 bases; unmatched bases: 6. CDR1 and CDR2 (germline): SEHNR, FQNEAQ (reference sequence). The CDR3 loop reads CASSSPGQGTYEQYF. CDR3 nucleotide sequence: TGTGCCAGCAGCTCGCCGGGACAGGGTACCTACGAGCAGTACTTC.

This clonotype has only one observation. The chain has TRBV6-2 or TRBV6-3 and TRBJ2-3; 7 bases are shared with TRBD1. With 6 bases clipped from V and 6 bases from J, the junction kept 6 bases outside the gene matches. The CDR3 loop spans 13 amino acids. Germline loops: CDR1 MNHEY, CDR2 SVGEGT. The chain's CDR3 is CASRGTVVDTQYF. The CDR3 DNA is TGTGCCAGCAGGGGGACAGTGGTTGATACGCAGTATTTT.

This clonotype has just one count. The chain carries TRBV20-1 and TRBJ1-1; 8 bases align to TRBD1. Germline CDR1 DFQATT, CDR2 SNEGSKA (reference sequence). V trimming: 4 bases; J trimming: 4 bases; junction bases outside the gene matches: 5. This CDR3 is 13 amino acids long. The CDR3 loop is CSATTGGVTEAFF. Here the CDR3 DNA reads TGCAGTGCTACAACAGGGGGGGTCACTGAAGCTTTCTTT.

This clonotype was counted at least ten times. The V gene is TRBV5-1, the J gene TRBJ2-3, with 8 bases lining up with TRBD1. J gave up 0 bases and V 4 bases, and 7 bases lay outside the gene matches. This CDR3 has 16 residues. The germline V gene has CDR1 SGHRS and CDR2 YFSETQ. CDR3 nucleotides: TGCGCCAGCAGCCGTGGACAGGGATCTAGCACAGATACGCAGTATTTT. Encoded protein: CASSRGQGSSTDTQYF. Full variable domain (rest looked up from reference TRBV5-1 and TRBJ2-3): KAGVTQTPRYLIKTRGQQVTLSCSPISGHRSVSWYQQTPGQGLQFLFEYFSETQRNKGNFPGRFSGRQFSNSRSEMNVSTLELGDSALYLCASSRGQGSSTDTQYFGPGTRLTVL.

A remark on this clonotype: The CDR3 carries no conserved terminal phenylalanine or tryptophan, so it likely arises from a read error. The chain uses TRBV20-1 and TRBJ2-1; tentative D call: TRBD2 (7 bases). The CDR3 consists of 16 residues. Per the germline V gene, CDR1 is DFQATT and CDR2 is SNEGSKA (reference sequence). Trimming took 2 bases from V and 7 from J, leaving 21 bases between them. In nucleotides, the CDR3 is TGCAGTGCTAGAATCGTCGGGGGGCGATCGAGGAATGAGCAGTTCGTC. Translated: CSARIVGGRSRNEQFV.

In this sample, this clonotype turned up a few times. DNA of the CDR3: TGTGCCAGCAGCCTGGAGGGAGGGGGTCCCACTGAAGCTTTCTTT. It specifies CASSLEGGGPTEAFF. This chain uses TRBV5-4 with TRBJ1-1; perhaps TRBD1 as D (6 bases). Between the trimmed V and J ends, which lost 4 bases and 4 bases, there was a span of 17 bases. The germline V gene has CDR1 SGHNT and CDR2 YYREEE (reference sequence). CDR3 size: 15 residues.

This clonotype was recorded a few times. The chain has TRBV25-1 and TRBJ2-2; TRBD1 is a possible D gene (5 bases). V dropped 1 base and J dropped 3 bases, with 9 bases sitting between them. The CDR3 totals 15 residues. Germline lookup yields CDR1 MGHDK and CDR2 SYGVNS. The CDR3 nucleotides are TGTGCCAGCAGTGAATCGGACACTTACACCGGGGAGCTGTTTTTT. It specifies CASSESDTYTGELFF.